What follows are 15 T cell receptor beta chains derived from one specimen sequenced in a study of post-analysis software for immune sequencing data. General observations from the study: With TRBV5-6, TRBV5-1 and TRBV20-1 included, about five TRBV segments were more frequent in patients than in controls.

These receptors lack a known antigen. Libraries were made from TCR beta cDNA, and they carried unique molecular identifiers. TCRdb independently ran MiXCR on the PCR reads; one entry per CDR3 protein. Of almost 700,000 distinct CDR3 sequences listed, approximately 59% are singletons. Sequenced input: blood. Every receptor here comes from a girl aged 2 to 9 with multiple sclerosis.

Only one count was recorded for this clonotype. The V gene is TRBV12-3 or TRBV12-4, the J gene TRBJ1-1, with 7 positions matching TRBD1. The CDR3 totals 15 residues. Losses at the gene ends were 6 bases for V and 0 bases for J; bases not matched to a gene: 7. As DNA, the CDR3 is TGTGCCAGCAGCCCCGAGGACAGGATGAACACTGAAGCTTTCTTT. This translates into CASSPEDRMNTEAFF.

A note on this clonotype: A much bigger clone sits one base away, suggesting this may be a read error. The chain links TRBV7-9 to TRBJ2-5; D unresolved. The CDR3 runs to 13 residues. The germline gives CDR1 SEHNR, CDR2 FQNEAQ (reference sequence). V was cut by 5 bases and J by 2 bases, with 9 bases left in between. The CDR3 loop reads CASSPRIQETQYF. CDR3 DNA: TGTGCCAGCAGCCCCCGGATACAAGAGACCCAGTACTTC.

The chain couples TRBV5-1 to TRBJ2-5, with a possible D match to TRBD1 (6 bases). The CDR3 is 16 residues long. Germline V gene data show CDR1 as SGHRS and CDR2 as YFSETQ. V lost 4 bases and J 2 bases, leaving 18 bases between the germline ends. The CDR3 protein is CASSTQGQSPQETQYF. CDR3 bases: TGCGCCAGCAGCACACAGGGTCAATCACCACAAGAGACCCAGTACTTC.

The chain uses TRBV7-2 and TRBJ2-5, with D possibly being TRBD2 (6 bases). This CDR3 comprises 14 residues. Germline-derived CDR1 and CDR2 are SGHTA and FQGNSA. V gave up 6 bases and J gave up 5 bases, with 16 bases separating them. Written as DNA, the CDR3 is TGTGCCAGCAGTGGCGGGGCCTCGGGGGAGACCCAGTACTTC. Translated, it gives CASSGGASGETQYF.

The chain links TRBV7-2 to TRBJ2-1; 16 bases map to TRBD2. Germline CDR1 SGHTA, CDR2 FQGNSA. CDR3 length: 16 residues. V lost 5 bases to trimming and J lost 13 bases; unmatched junction nucleotides: 11. CDR3 residues: CASSQPPGTSGREQFF. CDR3 DNA: TGTGCCAGCAGCCAGCCGCCGGGGACTAGCGGGAGGGAACAGTTCTTC.

The gene calls are TRBV5-1 and TRBJ2-1, with 10 bases that match TRBD2. From germline, CDR1 is SGHRS and CDR2 YFSETQ. CDR3 length: 15 amino acids. Trimming removed 4 bases from V and 4 bases from J; junction bases left unmatched: 5. CDR3 region: CASSGTSAMYNEQFF. The CDR3 DNA sequence: TGCGCCAGCAGCGGGACTAGCGCCATGTACAATGAGCAGTTCTTC.

The V call is TRBV12-3 or TRBV12-4, the J call TRBJ1-1; D not resolved. The CDR3 sequence is 13 residues long. The germline V and J ends were trimmed by 6 bases and 4 bases, with 12 bases remaining between them. The CDR3 DNA reads as TGTGCCAGCAGCACCTACATGGCCACTGAAGCTTTCTTT. Translating gives CASSTYMATEAFF.

This clonotype was seen more than once but under ten times. The V call is TRBV5-1, the J call TRBJ2-3; 7 bases align to TRBD2. This CDR3 has 15 amino acids. The germline CDR1 and CDR2 sequences are SGHRS and YFSETQ. V lost 3 bases, J lost 4 bases, and 8 bases stayed unmatched. The CDR3 DNA is TGCGCCAGCAGCTCGGGACTACCAGGCCCAGATACGCAGTATTTT. Amino acid sequence: CASSSGLPGPDTQYF.

The V and J genes are TRBV6-4 and TRBJ2-7; TRBD2 is a possible D gene (5 bases). The CDR3 extends over 16 amino acids. The germline V gene encodes CDR1 MRHNA and CDR2 SNTAGT. Trimming removed 2 bases at V and 4 bases at J, with 18 bases between. The CDR3 loop reads CASSDTTADSLYEQYF. CDR3 sequence (DNA): TGTGCCAGCAGTGACACCACAGCGGACTCCCTGTACGAGCAGTACTTC.

The chain carries TRBV27 and TRBJ2-2; maybe TRBD2 (5 bases). Trimming removed 6 bases at V and 5 bases at J, with 16 bases between. CDR1 and CDR2 from the germline V gene are MNHEY and SMNVEV (reference sequence). The CDR3 has 15 amino acids. The CDR3 bases are TGTGCCAGCAGCCTATCGGTGGAGGTGACCGGGGAGCTGTTTTTT. It yields the protein CASSLSVEVTGELFF.

The chain employs TRBV7-8 and TRBJ2-1, with D perhaps matching TRBD1 (5 bases). V was trimmed by 5 bases and J by 6 bases, leaving 20 bases between them. CDR3 length: 16 residues. Per the germline V gene, CDR1 is SGHVS and CDR2 is FQNEAQ. The CDR3 protein is CASSPGRGRVGNEQFF. The CDR3 nucleotides read TGTGCCAGCAGCCCGGGTAGGGGCAGGGTGGGCAATGAGCAGTTCTTC.

This clonotype was detected once. The chain employs TRBV4-1 and TRBJ2-3; 7 nucleotides match TRBD1. This CDR3 is built from 16 residues. The germline V gene encodes CDR1 MGHRA and CDR2 YSYEKL. V shed 4 bases and J 1 base; nucleotides not matched to a gene: 8. The CDR3, as DNA: TGCGCCAGCAGCCTTACCGCCGGGACAGGCACAGATACGCAGTATTTT. Translating it yields CASSLTAGTGTDTQYF.

Note on this clonotype: One end of the junction is discordant with germline, which a read error may explain. The V call is TRBV29-1, the J call TRBJ1-3; unclear D gene. The CDR3 covers 12 residues. CDR1 and CDR2 from the germline V gene are SQVTM and ANQGSEA. For the CDR3, the DNA is TGCAGCGTGCGATACTCTGGAAACACCGTATATTTT. It codes for CSVRYSGNTVYF.

This chain uses TRBV7-2 with TRBJ2-3; weak D call: TRBD2 (5 bases). Germline CDR1 is SGHTA and CDR2 is FQGNSA. The CDR3 spans 12 residues. V lost 8 bases and J 4 bases, leaving 10 bases between the germline ends. CDR3 protein: CASLGSADTQYF. In nucleotides, the CDR3 is TGTGCCAGCCTGGGGAGCGCAGATACGCAGTATTTT.

The rearrangement uses TRBV6-2 or TRBV6-3 and TRBJ1-2; 7 bases are shared with TRBD1. This CDR3 is built from 15 residues. Trimming cost V 7 bases and J 3 bases; bases outside gene matches: 11. CDR1 is MNHEY, CDR2 SVGEGT, per germline. In nucleotides, the CDR3 is TGTGCCAGCACCCCTGACAGGGTCTTCTACTATGGCTACACCTTC. Residues: CASTPDRVFYYGYTF.